The source of this T cell receptor beta chain is a study of siplizumab effects on memory and regulatory T cells. Whole-study results and caveats: There were only a minor fraction of alloreactive clones that mapped to unstimulated subsets. In siplizumab conditions, mappable alloreactive CD4+ clones averaged around 69% Treg-derived, against 26.9% in controls. Naive T cell populations appeared to exhibit greater diversity than memory cells and appeared to be major alloresponse contributors.

Assays covered roughly 9.8 x 10^4 TCR templates per sample. Produced via immunoSEQ multiplex PCR; TCRdb's table is partial and in-frame only. The table includes about 120,000 clones, about 94% detected once. CDR3 length equals 15 residues. Unmatched junction bases numbered 4, after V lost 1 base and J lost 3 bases. Germline loops: CDR1 SGDLS, CDR2 YYNGEE. Concerning this clone: Its antigen remains unidentified.

The TCR sequence derives from a human donor in good health. The sequenced sample consisted of non-Treg CD4+ T cells sorted from blood. This chain links TRBV9 with TRBJ2-1, with TRBD2 matching 7 bases. The CDR3 is CASSVSRGGYNEQFF. Here the CDR3 DNA reads TGTGCCAGCAGCGTATCTCGCGGGGGCTACAATGAGCAGTTCTTC.